One and the same sample provided the 18 T cell receptor beta chains below, sequenced in a study of Ad26.COV2.S vaccination and SARS-CoV-2 variants. Treatment defined: 15 to 20 received Ad26.COV2.S at low or high dose, single or two shots; 5 received placebo; per-sample allocation not given. The samples date from day 63 after the first vaccine or placebo injection. The protocol was immunoSEQ multiplex PCR, while the TCRdb copy is restricted to in-frame clones and leaves out a portion. The sample includes 440,000 or so clones, less than 95% of them seen just once. The sequences come from peripheral blood, collected in a trial of Ad26.COV2.S vaccine versus placebo. Receptors were obtained from a person between 18 and 60 years old who received the Ad26.COV2.S COVID-19 vaccine or a placebo.

V and J are TRBV6-6 and TRBJ1-2; no clear D gene. This CDR3 comprises 12 residues. The V end was cut by 11 bases, the J end by 1 base, with 11 bases between. CDR1 MNHNY and CDR2 SVGAGI come from the germline V gene (reference sequence). CDR3 sequence reads: CASMTGNYGYTF. The CDR3 nucleotides read TGTGCCTCAATGACGGGTAACTATGGCTACACCTTC.

This chain links TRBV7-6 with TRBJ1-6; 7 bases fit TRBD1. CDR1 and CDR2 from the germline V gene are SGHVS and FNYEAQ. The junction had 9 bases not matched to a gene; V was cut back by 1 base and J by 6 bases. The CDR3 covers 17 residues. Here the CDR3 reads CASSLDRQGGPNSPLHF. CDR3 DNA sequence: TGTGCCAGCAGCTTAGACCGACAGGGAGGGCCTAATTCACCCCTCCACTTT.

This chain connects TRBV20-1 to TRBJ1-3; D ambiguous. The CDR3 is 11 amino acids. Looked up from germline, CDR1 is DFQATT and CDR2 is SNEGSKA (reference sequence). Trimming took 5 bases from V and 1 from J, leaving 3 bases between them. CDR3 bases: TGCAGTGCTGCGTCTGGAAACACCATATATTTT. Its protein is CSAASGNTIYF.

The chain employs TRBV30 and TRBJ1-1; D remains unclear. Germline V gene sequence: CDR1 GTSNPN, CDR2 SVGIG (reference sequence). With 0 bases removed from V and 4 bases from J, the gap between germline ends came to 3 bases. The CDR3 loop spans 11 amino acids. Here the CDR3 DNA reads TGTGCCTGGAGTGTGAGCACTGAAGCTTTCTTT. It specifies CAWSVSTEAFF.

This rearrangement joins TRBV9 to TRBJ2-5, with a weak D call TRBD2 (6 bases). CDR3 size: 17 residues. V lost 2 bases, J lost 4 bases, and 21 bases lay in between. CDR1 and CDR2 (germline): SGDLS, YYNGEE. CDR3 DNA: TGTGCCAGCAGCGTTTTCCCCGGGGGATCGTACAGAGAGACCCAGTACTTC. Residues: CASSVFPGGSYRETQYF.

V and J are TRBV7-9 and TRBJ1-2; TRBD1 matches at 10 bases. V lost 4 bases to trimming and J lost 8 bases; unmatched junction nucleotides: 7. The length of the CDR3 is 14 residues. Germline-derived CDR1 and CDR2 are SEHNR and FQNEAQ (reference sequence). Written as DNA, the CDR3 is TGTGCCAGCAGCTCGACAGGGGGCGCCGGGGGCTACACCTTC. It yields the protein CASSSTGGAGGYTF.

The V call is TRBV2, the J call TRBJ2-7; D is unresolved. V gave up 4 bases and J gave up 5 bases, with 6 bases separating them. CDR3 size: 11 residues. The germline gives CDR1 SNHLY, CDR2 FYNNEI. The CDR3 DNA reads as TGTGCCAGCAGTGTATACGACGAGCAGTACTTC. This sequence encodes CASSVYDEQYF.

The table lists this clone with a count of one. The chain recombines TRBV24-1 with TRBJ1-1, with TRBD1 identical over 10 bases. The ends lost 4 bases at V and 4 bases at J; junction bases unmatched: 5. The CDR3 spans 15 residues. Looked up from germline, CDR1 is KGHDR and CDR2 is SFDVKD. CDR3 region: CATSEGTGARTEAFF. CDR3 in DNA: TGTGCCACCAGTGAGGGGACAGGGGCTCGCACTGAAGCTTTCTTT.

V is TRBV9 and J is TRBJ1-5, with 7 bases identical to TRBD1. The length of the CDR3 is 15 residues. V was pared by 3 bases and J by 1 base, with 4 bases of the junction left unmatched. Per the germline V gene, CDR1 is SGDLS and CDR2 is YYNGEE. This CDR3 reads CASSGQGFSNQPQHF. CDR3 DNA: TGTGCCAGCAGCGGACAGGGTTTCAGCAATCAGCCCCAGCATTTT.

To note about this clone: This sample includes further DNA sequences coding for the same CDR3. The chain has TRBV2 and TRBJ2-7; D unresolved. V was shortened by 6 bases and J by 3 bases, with 6 bases between the two germline ends. Germline lookup yields CDR1 SNHLY and CDR2 FYNNEI. This CDR3 is built from 11 residues. CDR3 in DNA: TGTGCCAGCAGCAAAGGCTACGAGCAGTACTTC. Translation gives CASSKGYEQYF.

This clone has just one count. This chain joins TRBV3-1 (or the pseudogene TRBV3-2) and TRBJ2-4, with D tentatively TRBD2 (5 bases). V gave up 3 bases and J gave up 2 bases, with 14 bases separating them. CDR3 size: 16 residues. Germline CDR1 and CDR2: LGHDT and YNNKEL (reference sequence). The CDR3, as DNA: TGTGCCAGCAGCCATGGAAGGACTCCTACCAAAAACATTCAGTACTTC. Protein sequence: CASSHGRTPTKNIQYF.

This chain connects TRBV3-1 (or the pseudogene TRBV3-2) to TRBJ1-5; D unresolved. CDR1 and CDR2 (germline): LGHDT, YNNKEL (reference sequence). The length of the CDR3 is 13 residues. V dropped 4 bases and J dropped 8 bases, with 12 bases sitting between them. This CDR3 reads CASSPAQMEPQHF. The CDR3 region has the DNA TGTGCCAGCAGCCCGGCGCAAATGGAGCCCCAGCATTTT.

The chain joins TRBV2 to TRBJ2-6; no definite D call. This CDR3 has 14 residues. The V end lost 3 bases, the J end lost 4 bases, and 7 bases lay between the germline ends. Germline CDR1 is SNHLY and CDR2 is FYNNEI. The CDR3 bases are TGTGCCAGCAGTGATGCCCGGGGGGCCAACGTCCTGACTTTC. Encoded protein: CASSDARGANVLTF.

This clone was recorded only once. This sequence joins TRBV5-1 and TRBJ2-7; possibly TRBD1 or TRBD2 for D (5 bases each). V was shortened by 1 base and J by 4 bases, with 12 bases between the two germline ends. The CDR3 is made up of 14 amino acids. The germline CDR1 and CDR2 sequences are SGHRS and YFSETQ. This CDR3 reads CASSLSRETYEQYF. The CDR3 nucleotides read TGCGCCAGCAGCTTGAGCAGGGAGACGTACGAGCAGTACTTC.

In this sample, this clone turned up a few times. The chain combines TRBV5-4 with TRBJ2-7, with D maybe TRBD1 (5 bases). The V gene's germline CDR1 is SGHNT and CDR2 YYREEE (reference sequence). The CDR3 has 17 amino acids. V shed 4 bases and J shed 0 bases, with 20 bases lying between them. This chain's CDR3 is CASSNPSGSFNSYEQYF. CDR3 coding DNA: TGTGCCAGCAGCAACCCATCAGGGTCCTTTAACTCCTACGAGCAGTACTTC. The whole variable domain, filled in from reference TRBV5-4 and TRBJ2-7, reads ETGVTQSPTHLIKTRGQQVTLRCSSQSGHNTVSWYQQALGQGPQFIFQYYREEENGRGNFPPRFSGLQFPNYSSELNVNALELDDSALYLCASSNPSGSFNSYEQYFGPGTRLTVT.

The V gene is TRBV28, the J gene TRBJ1-5, with 8 bases aligning to TRBD1. CDR3 length: 16 amino acids. The V segment lost 2 bases and the J segment 0 bases; nucleotides outside the gene matches: 3. Germline CDR1 is MDHEN and CDR2 is SYDVKM. The CDR3 region has the DNA TGTGCCAGCAGTTTAGACAGGGGTCGTAGCAATCAGCCCCAGCATTTT. Translated: CASSLDRGRSNQPQHF.

J is TRBJ2-3 and V is TRBV9, with 7 bases matching TRBD2. Trimming removed 0 bases from V and 4 bases from J; junction bases left unmatched: 5. The CDR3 covers 15 residues. CDR1 SGDLS and CDR2 YYNGEE come from the germline V gene. The CDR3 sequence is CASSVGGRGPDTQYF. The CDR3 DNA reads as TGTGCCAGCAGCGTAGGGGGGAGGGGCCCAGATACGCAGTATTTT.

The chain links TRBV6-2 or TRBV6-3 to TRBJ2-5; D gene unclear. The germline V and J ends were trimmed by 0 bases and 5 bases, with 4 bases remaining between them. The CDR3 extends over 12 amino acids. Germline V lookup: CDR1 MNHEY, CDR2 SVGEGT. CDR3 coding DNA: TGTGCCAGCAGTTACTCAGTGGAGACCCAGTACTTC. Translated, it gives CASSYSVETQYF.